These 32 T cell receptor beta chains came from one sample sequenced in a study of T cell responses to AZD1222 COVID-19 vaccine. The data were produced by immunoSEQ multiplex PCR, yet TCRdb's version contains in-frame clones alone and is incomplete. The sample has about 150,000 clones, about 88% seen once. Sample: peripheral blood, taken after recovery from COVID-19. The source of these receptors is an adult who had recovered from COVID-19.

The V and J genes are TRBV5-4 and TRBJ2-3, with no clear D. The CDR3 covers 13 residues. V lost 6 bases and J lost 6, with 14 bases in between. CDR1 and CDR2 from the germline V gene are SGHNT and YYREEE (reference sequence). The CDR3 region has the DNA TGTGCCAGCACCTACCCCTCTGAGGATACGCAGTATTTT. Its protein is CASTYPSEDTQYF. Looking up the rest from reference TRBV5-4 and TRBJ2-3 gives the full variable domain: ETGVTQSPTHLIKTRGQQVTLRCSSQSGHNTVSWYQQALGQGPQFIFQYYREEENGRGNFPPRFSGLQFPNYSSELNVNALELDDSALYLCASTYPSEDTQYFGPGTRLTVL.

The sample holds one count of this clone. V is TRBV11-1 and J is TRBJ2-3; D is ambiguous. V gave up 6 bases and J gave up 7 bases, with 11 bases separating them. The germline CDR1 and CDR2 sequences are SGHAT and FQDESV (reference sequence). This CDR3 is 12 amino acids long. CDR3 amino acids: CASRQAGYTQYF. In DNA, the CDR3 is TGTGCCAGCAGGCAAGCAGGATATACGCAGTATTTT. The variable domain in full, completed from reference TRBV11-1 and TRBJ2-3, reads EAEVAQSPRYKITEKSQAVAFWCDPISGHATLYWYRQILGQGPELLVQFQDESVVDDSQLPKDRFSAERLKGVDSTLKIQPAELGDSAMYLCASRQAGYTQYFGPGTRLTVL.

The chain joins TRBV4-1 to TRBJ1-6; D unresolved. V lost 5 bases to trimming and J lost 13 bases, with 18 bases between them. Germline V gives CDR1 MGHRA, CDR2 YSYEKL. CDR3 length: 14 amino acids. CDR3 coding DNA: TGCGCCAGCAGCATCGCAGGCCCGGCTCGGCCCCTCCACTTT. This encodes CASSIAGPARPLHF.

The chain uses TRBV6-5 and TRBJ2-3; D is ambiguous. Germline V gene data show CDR1 as MNHEY and CDR2 as SVGAGI. The CDR3 runs to 13 residues. Between the trimmed V and J ends, which lost 5 bases and 4 bases, there was a span of 10 bases. CDR3 in amino acids: CASSLPDPDTQYF. CDR3 coding DNA: TGTGCCAGCAGTCTTCCGGACCCAGATACGCAGTATTTT.

This rearrangement joins TRBV6-2 or TRBV6-3 to TRBJ2-7; D is uncertain. V lost 0 bases and J 2 bases, leaving 5 bases between the germline ends. From germline, CDR1 is MNHEY and CDR2 SVGEGT. This CDR3 has 13 residues. The CDR3 here is CASSYSMPYEQYF. As DNA, the CDR3 is TGTGCCAGCAGTTACTCGATGCCCTACGAGCAGTACTTC.

The genes are TRBV7-9 and TRBJ2-7, with 8 bases fitting TRBD2. V trimming: 5 bases; J trimming: 5 bases; junction bases outside the gene matches: 11. This CDR3 contains 15 residues. The germline gives CDR1 SEHNR, CDR2 FQNEAQ (reference sequence). CDR3 protein: CASSPGLAGYHEQYF. The CDR3 nucleotides read TGTGCCAGCAGCCCAGGACTAGCTGGTTATCACGAGCAGTACTTC.

This sequence joins TRBV25-1 and TRBJ2-2, with a tentative D call TRBD1 (5 bases). The V gene's germline CDR1 is MGHDK and CDR2 SYGVNS. V gave up 5 bases and J gave up 4 bases, with 17 bases separating them. This CDR3 spans 16 amino acids. Here the CDR3 DNA reads TGTGCCAGCAGTCCTGCTACTTACAGGAGCACCGGGGAGCTGTTTTTT. Protein product: CASSPATYRSTGELFF.

This clone was observed once. The V gene is TRBV5-4, the J gene TRBJ1-1; TRBD1 might be the D (5 bases). Trimming removed 5 bases at V and 8 bases at J, with 22 bases between. Germline loops: CDR1 SGHNT, CDR2 YYREEE (reference sequence). This CDR3 comprises 15 residues. CDR3 region: CASRTIGDSRTEAFF. The CDR3 bases are TGTGCCAGCAGGACTATAGGGGACTCTAGAACCGAAGCTTTCTTT. Drawing the rest from reference TRBV5-4 and TRBJ1-1, the complete variable domain is ETGVTQSPTHLIKTRGQQVTLRCSSQSGHNTVSWYQQALGQGPQFIFQYYREEENGRGNFPPRFSGLQFPNYSSELNVNALELDDSALYLCASRTIGDSRTEAFFGQGTRLTVV.

The chain has TRBV6-2 or TRBV6-3 and TRBJ1-2, with a tentative D call TRBD1 (6 bases). Trimming left V 6 bases short and J 3 bases short, with 11 bases between. This CDR3 is 13 amino acids long. From germline, CDR1 is MNHEY and CDR2 SVGEGT. CDR3 bases: TGTGCCAGCAGCGATTGGACAGACTATGGCTACACCTTC. It yields the protein CASSDWTDYGYTF.

V gene TRBV6-1 combines with J gene TRBJ1-2; D is unresolved. The CDR3 sequence is 16 residues long. V dropped 1 base and J dropped 7 bases, with 19 bases sitting between them. Germline CDR1 and CDR2: MNHNS and SASEGT. The chain's CDR3 is CASSEVFWRKEVGYTF. Written as DNA, the CDR3 is TGTGCCAGCAGTGAAGTCTTTTGGAGGAAGGAAGTTGGCTACACCTTC.

The chain couples TRBV3-1 (or the pseudogene TRBV3-2) to TRBJ2-1; D is ambiguous. The V gene lost 5 bases and the J gene lost 8 bases, with 7 bases spanning the gap. CDR3 length: 11 residues. The germline CDR1 and CDR2 sequences are LGHDT and YNNKEL (reference sequence). CDR3 in amino acids: CASSFEDEQFF. The CDR3 bases are TGTGCCAGCAGCTTCGAGGATGAGCAGTTCTTC.

In DNA form, the CDR3 reads TGTGCCAGCAGCTTAGCCCCGGGATTCACAGATACGCAGTATTTT. It encodes CASSLAPGFTDTQYF. The rearrangement joins TRBV11-2 to TRBJ2-3; maybe TRBD2 (5 bases). V lost 1 base, J lost 2 bases, and 10 bases lay in between. Per the germline V gene, CDR1 is SGHAT and CDR2 is FQNNGV. The CDR3 consists of 15 residues.

The chain is built from TRBV27 and TRBJ2-4; TRBD1 matches at 7 bases. CDR1 and CDR2 (germline): MNHEY, SMNVEV (reference sequence). This CDR3 region has 15 residues. V lost 6 bases to trimming and J lost 4 bases; unmatched junction nucleotides: 9. CDR3: CASSRQGGLKNIQYF. CDR3 DNA sequence: TGTGCCAGCAGCCGACAGGGTGGATTGAAAAACATTCAGTACTTC.

The genes are TRBV19 and TRBJ1-2; 8 nucleotides agree with TRBD1. J gave up 4 bases and V 6 bases, and 4 bases lay outside the gene matches. The germline CDR1 and CDR2 sequences are LNHDA and SQIVND (reference sequence). The CDR3 runs 13 residues. CDR3 DNA sequence: TGTGCCAGTAGGTTCGGACAGGGCTATGGCTACACCTTC. Translating gives CASRFGQGYGYTF.

The chain uses TRBV7-2 and TRBJ1-1; D gene uncertain. Trimming took off 2 bases at V and 1 base at J, with 14 bases between the two ends. CDR3 length equals 16 residues. Germline values: CDR1 SGHTA, CDR2 FQGNSA. CDR3 sequence (DNA): TGTGCCAGCAGCTTAAAAGGAGCGATCGGGAACACTGAAGCTTTCTTT. As protein: CASSLKGAIGNTEAFF.

The V call is TRBV14, the J call TRBJ1-6; D is undetermined. This CDR3 has 11 residues. Trimming pared 0 bases from V and 9 bases from J, leaving 0 bases between. The V gene's germline CDR1 is SGHDN and CDR2 FVKESK. This CDR3 is CASSQDSPLHF. In DNA form, the CDR3 reads TGTGCCAGCAGCCAAGATTCACCCCTCCACTTT.

The gene calls are TRBV3-1 (or the pseudogene TRBV3-2) and TRBJ2-3, with D possibly TRBD2 on 6 matching bases. Germline CDR1 is LGHDT and CDR2 is YNNKEL (reference sequence). The CDR3 spans 14 residues. The V end lost 1 base, the J end lost 4 bases, and 9 bases lay between the germline ends. This CDR3 reads CASSQGEEADTQYF. CDR3 nucleotide sequence: TGTGCCAGCAGCCAAGGGGAGGAGGCAGATACGCAGTATTTT.

This rearrangement joins TRBV6-2 or TRBV6-3 to TRBJ2-7; D unclear. Trimming cost V 5 bases and J 6 bases, with 14 bases left between them. The CDR3 is 13 residues long. Germline V gene sequence: CDR1 MNHEY, CDR2 SVGEGT. The CDR3 region is CASSRLLEGEQYF. The CDR3 DNA reads as TGTGCCAGCAGTAGGCTTCTAGAAGGCGAGCAGTACTTC.

The genes are TRBV18 and TRBJ1-2; D might be TRBD1 (5 bases). The germline CDR1 and CDR2 sequences are KGHSH and LQKENI. The CDR3 runs to 14 residues. V dropped 1 base and J dropped 8 bases, with 14 bases sitting between them. This CDR3 reads CASSPQGPPMGYTF. Written as DNA, the CDR3 is TGTGCCAGCTCACCACAGGGGCCCCCTATGGGCTACACCTTC.

CDR3 amino acids: CASSLNAGETQYF. Written as DNA, the CDR3 is TGTGCCAGCAGCTTAAATGCAGGAGAGACCCAGTACTTC. The V gene is TRBV11-2, the J gene TRBJ2-5, with unresolved D. The CDR3 is 13 residues long. V lost 2 bases to trimming and J lost 4 bases, with 8 bases between them. The germline gives CDR1 SGHAT, CDR2 FQNNGV.

The CDR3 nucleotides are TGTGCCAGCAGCTCCACTATTCCTGGACTAGCGGGAGGGCGAGATACGCAGTATTTT. Translation: CASSSTIPGLAGGRDTQYF. The V gene is TRBV7-9, the J gene TRBJ2-3; 15 positions agree with TRBD2. The V and J ends lost 4 bases and 5 bases, in that order; junction bases with no gene match: 13. The germline CDR1 and CDR2 sequences are SEHNR and FQNEAQ (reference sequence). The CDR3 contains 19 residues.

The chain employs TRBV6-5 and TRBJ2-7; D is undetermined. Germline V gene data show CDR1 as MNHEY and CDR2 as SVGAGI. The CDR3 has 16 residues. V was clipped by 0 bases and J by 3 bases, with 15 bases between them. Here the CDR3 reads CASSYSTGPPDYEQYF. DNA for the CDR3: TGTGCCAGCAGTTACTCGACTGGGCCTCCAGACTACGAGCAGTACTTC.

V and J are TRBV2 and TRBJ2-7, with 14 bases matching TRBD2. The CDR3 covers 15 residues. The germline gives CDR1 SNHLY, CDR2 FYNNEI. The V and J ends lost 6 bases and 3 bases, in that order; junction bases with no gene match: 4. CDR3 DNA: TGTGCCAGCAGGGGGACTAGCGGGAGAGGCTACGAGCAGTACTTC. Encoded protein: CASRGTSGRGYEQYF.

The chain carries TRBV14 and TRBJ2-5; D not resolved. V lost 1 base to trimming and J lost 5 bases, with 5 bases between them. Germline CDR1 reads SGHDN; CDR2 reads FVKESK. This CDR3 has 12 amino acids. The CDR3 is CASSQVGETQYF. The DNA of the CDR3 is TGTGCCAGCAGCCAAGTAGGGGAGACCCAGTACTTC.

V is TRBV21-1 and J is TRBJ1-5; the table's D call TRBD1 went unverified against the DNA. TRBV21-1 is recorded as a pseudogene. The CDR3 consists of 18 residues. The CDR3 DNA reads TGTGCCAGCAGCTCCGGGGATATAGGACAGGGGGCCCCTCAGCCCCAGCATTTT. This sequence encodes CASSSGDIGQGAPQPQHF.

V and J are TRBV7-6 and TRBJ2-1; D may be TRBD1 (6 bases). There are 15 residues in the CDR3. Deletions cut 2 bases from V and 4 bases from J, with 12 bases between. Looked up from germline, CDR1 is SGHVS and CDR2 is FNYEAQ. CDR3 in amino acids: CASSLIWQGYNEQFF. DNA of the CDR3: TGTGCCAGCAGCTTAATTTGGCAGGGGTACAATGAGCAGTTCTTC.

This clone was seen just once. The chain's CDR3 is CAIGGGGNEQFF. The DNA for the CDR3 is TGTGCCATCGGGGGAGGGGGTAATGAGCAGTTCTTC. V and J are TRBV10-3 and TRBJ2-1; D is possibly TRBD2 (7 bases). CDR3 size: 12 residues. Germline V gene data show CDR1 as ENHRY and CDR2 as SYGVKD. Trimming cost V 8 bases and J 7 bases, with 12 bases left between them.

This clone was detected once. The chain uses TRBV6-5 and TRBJ1-2; 7 positions match TRBD1. Germline V CDR1 and CDR2: MNHEY, SVGAGI. The V and J ends lost 5 bases and 4 bases, in that order; junction bases with no gene match: 4. This CDR3 comprises 13 residues. CDR3 loop: CASSTGQFYGYTF. The CDR3 coding sequence is TGTGCCAGCAGTACGGGACAGTTCTATGGCTACACCTTC.

The rearrangement links TRBV6-5 to TRBJ1-5; no reliable D call. Germline CDR1 reads MNHEY; CDR2 reads SVGAGI. With 8 bases removed from V and 7 bases from J, the gap between germline ends came to 9 bases. The CDR3 totals 11 residues. CDR3 in DNA: TGTGCCAGCGGTACGGGACAGCCCCAGCATTTT. Residues: CASGTGQPQHF.

The V call is TRBV25-1, the J call TRBJ2-4; a weak D match, TRBD2 (6 bases). V dropped 1 base and J dropped 1 base, with 14 bases sitting between them. Looked up from germline, CDR1 is MGHDK and CDR2 is SYGVNS. The CDR3 consists of 17 residues. CDR3 sequence: CASSELGLGGAKNIQYF. In DNA, the CDR3 is TGTGCCAGCAGTGAATTAGGACTGGGGGGTGCCAAAAACATTCAGTACTTC.

Comment on this clone: This specimen includes other DNA sequences encoding the same CDR3. The V gene is TRBV28, the J gene TRBJ1-2; D gene uncertain. The CDR3 runs 13 residues. The V end lost 6 bases, the J end lost 8 bases, and 16 bases lay between the germline ends. Germline CDR1 and CDR2: MDHEN and SYDVKM. CDR3 coding DNA: TGTGCCAGCAGCCTCCCCGGTCAGAGGGGCTACACCTTC. This sequence encodes CASSLPGQRGYTF.

CDR3 in DNA: TGTGCCAGCAGTGAAAGGGGGGGGGCGGTTGAGACCCAGTACTTC. Translated, it gives CASSERGGAVETQYF. The rearrangement uses TRBV2 and TRBJ2-5; weak D call: TRBD2 (7 bases). The V end lost 2 bases, the J end lost 5 bases, and 15 bases lay between the germline ends. This CDR3 has 15 residues. Per germline, CDR1 SNHLY and CDR2 FYNNEI.